The rows below give T cell receptor beta chains drawn from one sample of a study of a mutant IDH1 vaccine in newly diagnosed glioma. Antigen specificity for these receptors is unknown. Only in-frame clones appear in the TCRdb table, and some are missing; sequencing was by immunoSEQ multiplex PCR. This sample has about 40,000 clones, with more than 85% found just once. The sequencing here drew on PBMCs, taken from a glioma patient whose treatment included an IDH1 peptide vaccine. The receptors were sampled from a man aged 50 to 59 with glioma. The CDR3 runs from the conserved cysteine through the conserved F or W.

J gene,V gene,CDR3 protein
TRBJ2-2,TRBV18,CASSPAGKQGAFGELFF
TRBJ2-1,TRBV6-5,CASSPGTSGYNEQFF
TRBJ2-5,TRBV5-1,CASSSGPLGYQETQYF
TRBJ2-6,TRBV5-4,CASSQGGPTRSGANVLTF
TRBJ2-5,TRBV29-1,CSVEQAGVGTQYF
TRBJ2-7,TRBV2,CASRADRKRDEQYF
TRBJ1-6,TRBV7-8,CASSLDEGESPLHF
TRBJ2-2,TRBV7-2,CASSQTGELFF
TRBJ1-1,TRBV7-2,CASSLGGGAGTEAFF
TRBJ1-1,TRBV28,CASSLRGRRTEAFF
TRBJ2-5,TRBV2,CASTQGAGQETQYF
TRBJ2-7,TRBV7-9,CASSLASGRGSPYEQYF